The source of this T cell receptor beta chain is a study of response to subunit inactivated influenza vaccine. The V and J ends lost 7 bases and 0 bases respectively, with 16 bases between them. Germline lookup yields CDR1 DFQATT and CDR2 SNEGSKA (reference sequence). The CDR3 runs to 14 residues. This clonotype was recorded many times. TCRdb reprocessed the RT-PCR reads via MiXCR and lists one record per CDR3 protein. This sample has hundreds of thousands of distinct CDR3 sequences, with around 10% found just once. The same data also contributed to another study, on T cells expressing NK-cell markers. Turning to that study: For TCR beta, cDNA was produced by 5'RACE template switching with UMIs. Out of eight donors sequenced, seven tested HCMV-seropositive and the remaining one seronegative. Of the CD8+ T cell pool in 5 to 7 donors, about 1.0-8% was accounted for by dominant NKG2C+ clonotypes. Researchers report these clonotypes also headed the CD3+CD56-NKG2C+ fraction in a handful of donors.

This TCR derives from a man aged 50-60 years who received an inactivated influenza vaccine. The chain joins TRBV20-1 to TRBJ2-7, with D possibly matching TRBD2 (6 bases). The source material was PBMCs from blood, sampled on the day of vaccination. CDR3 sequence: CSVQLAGPSYEQYF. CDR3 nucleotide sequence: TGCAGTGTTCAGCTGGCGGGGCCCTCCTACGAGCAGTACTTC.